This T cell receptor beta chain was identified during a study of T cells in Graves' hyperthyroidism and ophthalmopathy. In this sample, this clonotype turned up many times. PBMCs stemmed from 10 ml fresh peripheral blood. The CDR3 consists of 17 residues. Trimming cost V 4 bases and J 3 bases; bases outside gene matches: 14. Using RNA transcripts as the source, TCR beta CDR3 regions were amplified. The TCR CDR3 was amplified in a first-round RT-PCR using the HTBI primer set. A single record per CDR3 protein comes from TCRdb applying MiXCR to the multiplex PCR reads. The sample holds 490,000 or so distinct CDR3 sequences; nearly 20% are singletons and the top ten take 40% to 50%.

The specimen was blood. The rearrangement links TRBV12-3 or TRBV12-4 to TRBJ2-7; TRBD1 aligns across 8 bases. This clonotype was sampled from a man aged 35 to 55 with Graves' ophthalmopathy. The CDR3 DNA reads as TGTGCCAGCAGTTCTCCCCTCGGGACAGGCACCTTCTACGAGCAGTACTTC. As protein: CASSSPLGTGTFYEQYF.